These T cell receptor beta chains were read from a single sample in a study of shared clonotypes between healthy human individuals. Only in-frame clones appear in the TCRdb table, and some are missing; sequencing was by immunoSEQ multiplex PCR. The top ten hold 0.13% of the sample, which has about 2 million clones, 85% to 95% seen once. Sequenced: naive CD4+ T cells sorted from blood. These receptor sequences come from a man aged 18-30 years in good health. CDR3s include the opening cysteine and the closing phenylalanine or tryptophan. The order of the fields is J gene, clone size, D gene, V gene, CDR3 DNA, CDR3 protein. The D gene is left open where the match is weak. Expanded clones get a size class; other rows say once, few or many, or leave the size out.

TRBJ2-7	.	.	TRBV21-1	TGTGCCAGCAGCGTAGGCCCAGGGGAGACCTACGAGCAGTACTTC	CASSVGPGETYEQYF
TRBJ2-5	.	.	TRBV6-5	TGTGCCAGCAGACGGACAGTTTCGGAGACCCAGTACTTC	CASRRTVSETQYF
TRBJ1-2	once	.	TRBV20-1	TGCAGCGACCTCCGGCTTGATGGCTACACCTTC	CSDLRLDGYTF
TRBJ2-7	.	TRBD1	TRBV6-5	TGTGCCAGCAGTTACTCGAAGGGGACAGGGAGGCAGTACTTC	CASSYSKGTGRQYF
TRBJ2-1	.	.	TRBV7-3	TGTGCCAGCAGCTTAATGGGCAATGAGCAGTTCTTC	CASSLMGNEQFF
TRBJ2-5	.	.	TRBV30	TGTGCCTGGAGGGGGGCCGAGGTGACCCAGTACTTC	CAWRGAEVTQYF
TRBJ2-1	.	TRBD2	TRBV11-2	TGTGCCAGCAGCTTAGCTAGCGGGGGAGTAAATGAGCAGTTCTTC	CASSLASGGVNEQFF
TRBJ1-2	.	TRBD1	TRBV5-4	TGTGCCAGCAGCTTGGTCAAGACAGGGGGCGGTAACTATGGCTACACCTTC	CASSLVKTGGGNYGYTF
TRBJ2-3	.	TRBD2	TRBV9	TGTGCCAGCAGCGGGACTAGAACAGATACGCAGTATTTT	CASSGTRTDTQYF
TRBJ2-1	.	TRBD2	TRBV11-3	TGTGCCAGCAGCCAGACTAGCGGGCAGGAGGAGTTCTTC	CASSQTSGQEEFF
TRBJ2-7	.	.	TRBV6-1	TGTGCCAGCAGTGTACAGGTTCCTCTTTCCTACGAGCAGTACTTC	CASSVQVPLSYEQYF
TRBJ2-7	.	TRBD1	TRBV5-1	TGCGCCAGCAGCATCACAGGGGCTTCCCCCTACGAGCAGTACTTC	CASSITGASPYEQYF
TRBJ1-5	.	.	TRBV7-2	TGTGCCAGCAGCTTGGCCCCTGACGTAAATCAGCCCCAGCATTTT	CASSLAPDVNQPQHF
TRBJ2-5	.	.	TRBV5-1	TGCGCCAGCAGCTTGGAGGCGGGAATTCAAGAGACCCAGTACTTC	CASSLEAGIQETQYF
TRBJ1-1	.	.	TRBV7-2	TGTGCCAGCAGCTCCACCGGGAAGACCGGGGCTTTCTTT	CASSSTGKTGAFF
TRBJ2-3	.	TRBD2	TRBV25-1	TGTGCCAGCAGTCCCGAAGGGACTAGCGGGAGTACAGATACGCAGTATTTT	CASSPEGTSGSTDTQYF
TRBJ1-5	.	.	TRBV10-3	TGTGCCATCAGTGAGCAGGTCGATCAGCCCCAGCATTTT	CAISEQVDQPQHF
TRBJ2-1	.	.	TRBV28	TGTGCCAGCAGATCTGGAGCGGGCAACTCCTACAATGAGCAGTTCTTC	CASRSGAGNSYNEQFF
TRBJ2-7	.	.	TRBV7-2	TGTGCCAGCAGCCTAACACGGGTCGGAGAGCAGTACTTC	CASSLTRVGEQYF
TRBJ2-5	.	TRBD1	TRBV18	TGTGCCAGCTCACCACCAGGGGGCATCGAGACCCAGTACTTC	CASSPPGGIETQYF
TRBJ1-5	.	.	TRBV19	TGTGCCAGCTCTCAGGGTCCCAATCAGCCCCAGCATTTT	CASSQGPNQPQHF
TRBJ1-2	.	.	TRBV6-5	TGTGCCAGCAGTCAGACAGACTACTATGGCTACACCTTC	CASSQTDYYGYTF
TRBJ2-5	.	.	TRBV5-4	TGTGCCAGCAGCTCAAGTTGGGAGGAGACCCAGTACTTC	CASSSSWEETQYF
TRBJ2-7	few	.	TRBV6-1	TGTGCCAGTGGGGGTCCCTACGAGCAGTACTTC	CASGGPYEQYF
TRBJ2-7	once	.	TRBV28	TGTGCCAGCAGTTTTCGCGAGCAGTACTTC	CASSFREQYF
TRBJ2-7	.	TRBD1	TRBV28	TGTGCCAGCAGACCCGGGACAGGGGGTGTCTACGAGCAGTACTTC	CASRPGTGGVYEQYF
TRBJ2-7	.	.	TRBV9	TGTGCCAGCAGCGTATCAGGGAACGAATACGAGCAGTACTTC	CASSVSGNEYEQYF
TRBJ1-2	.	TRBD1	TRBV6-5	TGTGCCAGCAGAACTTCAGGGGGCGCGGAAGGCTACACCTTC	CASRTSGGAEGYTF
TRBJ2-5	.	TRBD2	TRBV7-2	TGTGCCAGCAGCTTAGCCCCGCGGGGGGGACAAGAGACCCAGTACTTC	CASSLAPRGGQETQYF
TRBJ1-5	.	.	TRBV2	TGTGCCAGCAGTGCTGAGGCTAATCAGCCCCAGCATTTT	CASSAEANQPQHF
TRBJ2-3	.	TRBD1	TRBV18	TGTGCCAGCTCACCAAGACAGGGGTTGGATACGCAGTATTTT	CASSPRQGLDTQYF
TRBJ2-2	.	.	TRBV27	TGTGCCAGCAGTTTGGGAGTAAACACCGGGGAGCTGTTTTTT	CASSLGVNTGELFF
TRBJ2-1	.	.	TRBV7-9	TGTGCCAGCAGCTTAGCGGGGGCCAAGGGTGAGCAGTTCTTC	CASSLAGAKGEQFF
TRBJ2-5	.	.	TRBV5-4	TGTGCCAGCAGCTTGCGTGACAGGCAAGAGACCCAGTACTTC	CASSLRDRQETQYF
TRBJ2-3	.	.	TRBV6-5	TGTGCCAGCACCGAAAACAGTCTTAGCACAGATACGCAGTATTTT	CASTENSLSTDTQYF
TRBJ2-4	.	TRBD2	TRBV28	TGTGCCAGCAGCTCGGGACTAGGCAAAAACATTCAGTACTTC	CASSSGLGKNIQYF
TRBJ2-3	once	TRBD1	TRBV11-3	TGTGCCAGCAGCTTAGTTCAGGGGGCAGGAGATACGCAGTATTTT	CASSLVQGAGDTQYF
TRBJ1-4	.	.	TRBV6-1	TGTGCCAGTCGAAAGAGGGGCCTTAATGAAAAACTGTTTTTT	CASRKRGLNEKLFF
TRBJ2-3	.	.	TRBV29-1	TGCAGCGTTGACCGACCGTCCCCAGATACGCAGTATTTT	CSVDRPSPDTQYF
TRBJ2-5	.	.	TRBV5-8	TGTGCCAGCAGCTTGGCCGGGACGAGATTGGAGACCCAGTACTTC	CASSLAGTRLETQYF
TRBJ2-2	.	.	TRBV2	TGTGCCAGCAGTGAAGAGATCGGGGAGCTGTTTTTT	CASSEEIGELFF
TRBJ2-1	.	.	TRBV25-1	TGTGCCAGCAGTGAAACCGGCTACAATGAGCAGTTCTTC	CASSETGYNEQFF
TRBJ2-1	.	TRBD1	TRBV4-1	TGCGCCAGCAGCCTAAGCACACAGGGGGCCTACAATGAGCAGTTCTTC	CASSLSTQGAYNEQFF
TRBJ1-1	.	.	TRBV6-6	TGTGCCAGCAGTTATATGGAGATGAACACTGAAGCTTTCTTT	CASSYMEMNTEAFF
TRBJ2-3	.	.	TRBV6-5	TGTGCCAGCAGTTACTCGTCCTCAGATACGCAGTATTTT	CASSYSSSDTQYF
TRBJ2-7	.	.	TRBV2	TGTGCCAGCAGCGCCACAGGGAATTTAAACGAGCAGTACTTC	CASSATGNLNEQYF
TRBJ1-4	.	TRBD1	TRBV4-3	TGCGCCAGCAGCCGAATTGGAGGGACAGGGGGAGAAAAACTGTTTTTT	CASSRIGGTGGEKLFF
TRBJ1-5	.	.	TRBV6-5	TGTGCCAGCAGCATATTACAGGGATCCCAGCCCCAGCATTTT	CASSILQGSQPQHF
TRBJ1-4	.	.	TRBV11-2	TGTGCCAGCAGCTTAGCCACTTCAGGGATTTGGGGACTGTTTTTT	CASSLATSGIWGLFF
TRBJ1-2	many	.	TRBV5-8	TGTGCCAGCAGCTTGGCATCGACAGGTTACTATGGCTACACCTTC	CASSLASTGYYGYTF
TRBJ2-5	.	.	TRBV15	TGTGCCACCAGCGGTGGGGAGGTGACACAAGAGACCCAGTACTTC	CATSGGEVTQETQYF